This record concerns one T cell receptor beta chain sequence. Germline assignment: CDR1 MNHNY and CDR2 SVGAGI (reference sequence). The CDR3 totals 15 residues. The V and J ends lost 0 bases and 3 bases, in that order; junction bases with no gene match: 4. These data come from a study of CD8 T cells in Susac syndrome. RNA, at about 0.45 to 1 ug, was reverse transcribed with random hexamers. One entry per CDR3 protein results from TCRdb running MiXCR on the immunoSEQ multiplex PCR reads. This sample has 90,000 to 150,000 distinct CDR3 sequences, with about nine tenths found just once. V is TRBV6-6 and J is TRBJ2-5, with 7 bases fitting TRBD2. This receptor was obtained from a human donor in good health. The specimen sequenced was CD4+ T cells from PBMCs. This CDR3 reads CASSYSETSKETQYF. In DNA, the CDR3 is TGTGCCAGCAGTTACTCGGAGACTAGCAAAGAGACCCAGTACTTC.